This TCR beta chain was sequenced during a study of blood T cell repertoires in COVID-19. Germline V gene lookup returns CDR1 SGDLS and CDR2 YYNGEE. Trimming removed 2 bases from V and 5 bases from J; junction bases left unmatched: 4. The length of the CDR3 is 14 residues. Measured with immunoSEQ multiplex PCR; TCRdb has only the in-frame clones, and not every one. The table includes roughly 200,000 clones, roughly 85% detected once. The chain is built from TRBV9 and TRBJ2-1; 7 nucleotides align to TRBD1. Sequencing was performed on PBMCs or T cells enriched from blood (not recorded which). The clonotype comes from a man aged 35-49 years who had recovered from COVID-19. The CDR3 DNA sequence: TGTGCCAGCAGCGTGGGGACAGCAAACAATGAGCAGTTCTTC. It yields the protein CASSVGTANNEQFF.